The entry below describes one T cell receptor beta chain. What it binds is not known. The table came from immunoSEQ multiplex PCR; TCRdb's copy has only in-frame clones and leaves some out. The profile shows some 120,000 clones, about 90% of them singletons. Per germline, CDR1 DFQATT and CDR2 SNEGSKA (reference sequence). The CDR3 runs 11 residues. V was cut by 5 bases and J by 1 base, with 5 bases left in between. This specimen belongs to a study of T cell responses to AZD1222 COVID-19 vaccine. Study-wide points: There were mostly white British donors and more females than males, and clonal diversity was possibly underestimated. Just a handful of people given AZD1222 tested seropositive at baseline.

The sequence derives from an adult in good health. The specimen comprised peripheral blood, sampled on day 0 of MenACWY control vaccination. The chain couples TRBV20-1 to TRBJ2-5; no clear D. The CDR3 coding sequence is TGCAGTGCTCCCATCCAAGAGACCCAGTACTTC. As protein: CSAPIQETQYF.